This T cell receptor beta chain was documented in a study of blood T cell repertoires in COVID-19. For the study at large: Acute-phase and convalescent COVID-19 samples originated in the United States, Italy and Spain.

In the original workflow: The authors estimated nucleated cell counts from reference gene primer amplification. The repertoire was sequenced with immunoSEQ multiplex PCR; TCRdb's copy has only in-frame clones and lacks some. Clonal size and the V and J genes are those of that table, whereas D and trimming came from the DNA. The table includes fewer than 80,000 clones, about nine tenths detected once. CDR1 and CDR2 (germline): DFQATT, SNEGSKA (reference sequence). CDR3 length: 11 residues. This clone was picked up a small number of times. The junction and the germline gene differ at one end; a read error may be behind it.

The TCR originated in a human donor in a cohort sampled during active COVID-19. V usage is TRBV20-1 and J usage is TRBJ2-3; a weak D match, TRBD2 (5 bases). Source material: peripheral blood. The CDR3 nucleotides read TGCAGTGCTAGGGCAGGCTACAACGAGGGTTTT. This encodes CSARAGYNEGF.